The 9 T cell receptor beta chains presented below share a single source sample, sequenced in a study of blood T cell repertoires in COVID-19. Measured with immunoSEQ multiplex PCR; TCRdb has only the in-frame clones, and not every one. Among some 80,000 clones listed, about 73% were seen once. Material for sequencing was peripheral blood. The receptor source for this set is a man in his sixties with COVID-19, enrolled during active disease.

The CDR3 DNA is TGCGCCAGCAGCTCAGATTATAATTCACCCCTCCACTTT. Translation gives CASSSDYNSPLHF. This rearrangement joins TRBV5-1 to TRBJ1-6, with D unresolved. CDR1 and CDR2 from the germline V gene are SGHRS and YFSETQ. The CDR3 loop spans 13 amino acids. The V end lost 3 bases, the J end lost 4 bases, and 5 bases lay between the germline ends.

The chain has TRBV24-1 and TRBJ2-1, with 8 bases that match TRBD2. There are 16 residues in the CDR3. Losses at the gene ends were 2 bases for V and 8 bases for J; bases not matched to a gene: 10. Germline V gene lookup returns CDR1 KGHDR and CDR2 SFDVKD. The CDR3 is CATSDSVPGGSHEQFF. CDR3 sequence (DNA): TGTGCCACCAGTGATTCAGTCCCGGGAGGGAGCCATGAGCAGTTCTTC.

The rearrangement joins TRBV7-2 to TRBJ2-2, with 10 positions matching TRBD2. This CDR3 comprises 17 residues. CDR1 is SGHTA and CDR2 is FQGNSA in the germline V gene. V gave up 5 bases and J gave up 6 bases; unmatched junction bases: 12. The CDR3 loop reads CASSPGAGLAFSGELFF. In DNA form, the CDR3 reads TGTGCCAGCAGCCCGGGGGCGGGACTAGCGTTCTCCGGGGAGCTGTTTTTT.

This sequence joins TRBV6-1 and TRBJ2-3; 7 bases align to TRBD2. This CDR3 is built from 14 residues. V lost 3 bases to trimming and J lost 2 bases; unmatched junction nucleotides: 2. CDR1 and CDR2 from the germline V gene are MNHNS and SASEGT. The chain's CDR3 is CASSEGGITDTQYF. CDR3 nucleotides: TGTGCCAGCAGTGAGGGGGGGATCACAGATACGCAGTATTTT.

This clone was recorded a few times. This chain uses TRBV12-3 or TRBV12-4 with TRBJ1-5, with D possibly being TRBD1 (5 bases). This CDR3 comprises 12 residues. V shed 5 bases and J shed 6 bases, with 8 bases lying between them. The CDR3 sequence: CASSAQGQPQHF. In DNA, the CDR3 is TGTGCCAGCAGTGCGCAGGGTCAGCCCCAGCATTTT.

The rearrangement joins TRBV7-2 to TRBJ2-2; 10 bases are a match to TRBD2. Germline values: CDR1 SGHTA, CDR2 FQGNSA. J lost 5 bases, V lost 4 bases, and 7 bases had no gene match. The CDR3 covers 16 residues. This CDR3 reads CASSSSSGSGTGELFF. In nucleotides, the CDR3 is TGTGCCAGCAGCTCCTCTAGCGGGAGTGGAACCGGGGAGCTGTTTTTT.

The chain joins TRBV5-5 to TRBJ1-2, with 7 bases matching TRBD1. Looked up from germline, CDR1 is SGHKS and CDR2 is YYEKEE (reference sequence). The CDR3 is 13 amino acids. Losses at the gene ends were 4 bases for V and 4 bases for J; bases not matched to a gene: 4. The CDR3 sequence is CASSLGQLYGYTF. The CDR3 DNA follows: TGTGCCAGCAGCCTGGGACAGCTCTATGGCTACACCTTC.

The chain is built from TRBV29-1 and TRBJ2-5; 9 bases fit TRBD1. Germline V gene sequence: CDR1 SQVTM, CDR2 ANQGSEA. The CDR3 consists of 14 residues. V lost 3 bases, J lost 2 bases, and 4 bases stayed unmatched. This CDR3 is CSVDGTGFQETQYF. The CDR3 coding sequence is TGCAGCGTTGACGGGACAGGGTTTCAAGAGACCCAGTACTTC. Supplemented by reference TRBV29-1 and TRBJ2-5, the full variable domain reads SAVISQKPSRDICQRGTSLTIQCQVDSQVTMMFWYRQQPGQSLTLIATANQGSEATYESGFVIDKFPISRPNLTFSTLTVSNMSPEDSSIYLCSVDGTGFQETQYFGPGTRLLVL.

The chain combines TRBV5-1 with TRBJ1-3; perhaps TRBD1 as D (6 bases). Germline V gene data show CDR1 as SGHRS and CDR2 as YFSETQ. V lost 3 bases to trimming and J lost 4 bases, with 11 bases between them. The CDR3 spans 14 residues. CDR3 loop: CASSSQGIGNTIYF. In DNA, the CDR3 is TGCGCCAGCAGCTCACAGGGAATCGGAAACACCATATATTTT.